A selection of T cell receptor beta chains follows, all from one sample in a study of control samples from healthy donors and cancer patients. The protocol was immunoSEQ multiplex PCR, while the TCRdb copy is restricted to in-frame clones and leaves out a portion. Of about 130,000 clones listed, roughly 94% are singletons. The sequencing input was PBMCs. Receptors were obtained from a man aged 55 to 70 with colorectal cancer. The CDR3 runs from the conserved cysteine through the conserved F or W. The D gene is left open where the match is weak. Expanded clones are given a class, and other clones once, few, many or no size at all.

V: TRBV5-1
D: TRBD2
J: TRBJ2-1
size: -
length: 19
CDR3: CASSPRLAGGSLTYNEQFF
DNA: TGCGCCAGCAGCCCCCGACTAGCGGGGGGATCCTTAACCTACAATGAGCAGTTCTTC

V: TRBV7-9
D: -
J: TRBJ1-5
size: -
length: 14
CDR3: CASSAPYGDQPQHF
DNA: TGTGCCAGCAGCGCCCCCTATGGGGATCAGCCCCAGCATTTT

V: TRBV5-6
D: -
J: TRBJ2-1
size: -
length: 12
CDR3: CASSLMTVEQFF
DNA: TGTGCCAGCAGCCTAATGACAGTCGAGCAGTTCTTC

V: TRBV5-1
D: -
J: TRBJ2-2
size: -
length: 14
CDR3: CASSLVQATGELFF
DNA: TGCGCCAGCAGCTTGGTACAGGCCACCGGGGAGCTGTTTTTT

V: TRBV5-6
D: TRBD2
J: TRBJ2-7
size: -
length: 12
CDR3: CASSDTSAEQYF
DNA: TGTGCCAGCAGCGATACTAGCGCCGAGCAGTACTTC

V: TRBV7-7
D: -
J: TRBJ2-3
size: -
length: 15
CDR3: CASSLRGGYTDTQYF
DNA: TGTGCCAGCAGCTTAAGGGGGGGGTACACAGATACGCAGTATTTT

V: TRBV2
D: -
J: TRBJ1-2
size: -
length: 13
CDR3: CASSLASGYGYTF
DNA: TGTGCCAGCAGTTTGGCCTCCGGCTATGGCTACACCTTC

V: TRBV5-1
D: TRBD1
J: TRBJ2-7
size: -
length: 13
CDR3: CASSPGQAREQYF
DNA: TGCGCCAGCAGCCCCGGACAGGCCCGCGAGCAGTACTTC

V: TRBV28
D: -
J: TRBJ1-5
size: -
length: 15
CDR3: CASSFGFFGNQPQHF
DNA: TGTGCCAGCAGTTTTGGATTTTTCGGCAATCAGCCCCAGCATTTT

V: TRBV12-3/TRBV12-4
D: -
J: TRBJ1-2
size: -
length: 12
CDR3: CASSLGTYGYTF
DNA: TGTGCCAGCAGTTTAGGGACTTATGGCTACACCTTC

V: TRBV4-3
D: TRBD1
J: TRBJ1-4
size: -
length: 15
CDR3: CASSHKTGGEEKLFF
DNA: TGCGCCAGCAGCCATAAGACAGGGGGCGAAGAAAAACTGTTTTTT

V: TRBV19
D: -
J: TRBJ1-5
size: -
length: 15
CDR3: CACSGQRYSNQPQHF
DNA: TGTGCCTGTTCAGGACAGCGATATAGCAATCAGCCCCAGCATTTT

V: TRBV30
D: -
J: TRBJ1-1
size: -
length: 14
CDR3: CSGSPSTMNTEAFF
DNA: TGTTCCGGCAGCCCGAGCACCATGAACACTGAAGCTTTCTTT

V: TRBV5-6
D: -
J: TRBJ1-3
size: -
length: 15
CDR3: CASSLMSLSGNTIYF
DNA: TGTGCCAGCAGCTTGATGTCGCTCTCTGGAAACACCATATATTTT

V: TRBV7-6
D: -
J: TRBJ2-5
size: few
length: 16
CDR3: CASSLVGRALQETQYF
DNA: TGTGCCAGCAGCTTAGTGGGCAGAGCCCTCCAAGAGACCCAGTACTTC

V: TRBV1
D: -
J: TRBJ2-1
size: -
length: 16
CDR3: CTSSQGTSGSHNEQFF
DNA: TGCACCAGCAGCCAAGGGACTAGCGGGAGCCACAATGAGCAGTTCTTC

V: TRBV19
D: TRBD1
J: TRBJ2-3
size: -
length: 15
CDR3: CASSTRDRATDTQYF
DNA: TGTGCCAGTAGTACCCGGGACAGGGCTACAGATACGCAGTATTTT

V: TRBV7-2
D: -
J: TRBJ1-1
size: -
length: 13
CDR3: CASSSTGLTEAFF
DNA: TGTGCCAGCAGCTCCACAGGGCTCACTGAAGCTTTCTTT

V: TRBV5-1
D: TRBD2
J: TRBJ2-1
size: -
length: 18
CDR3: CASSLARSSGGAYNEQFF
DNA: TGCGCCAGCAGCTTGGCCAGATCTAGCGGGGGCGCCTACAATGAGCAGTTCTTC

V: TRBV19
D: -
J: TRBJ2-2
size: -
length: 13
CDR3: CASSRQYTGELFF
DNA: TGTGCCAGTAGTCGACAGTACACCGGGGAGCTGTTTTTT

V: TRBV6-5
D: -
J: TRBJ2-7
size: -
length: 15
CDR3: CASSYVRGGSYEQYF
DNA: TGTGCCAGCAGTTACGTGCGGGGCGGGTCCTACGAGCAGTACTTC

V: TRBV2
D: -
J: TRBJ1-5
size: -
length: 13
CDR3: CASKGEINQPQHF
DNA: TGTGCCAGCAAAGGGGAGATTAATCAGCCCCAGCATTTT

V: TRBV9
D: -
J: TRBJ2-6
size: -
length: 15
CDR3: CASTESYSGANVLTF
DNA: TGTGCCAGCACCGAGAGCTACTCTGGGGCCAACGTCCTGACTTTC

V: TRBV7-2
D: TRBD1
J: TRBJ1-5
size: -
length: 14
CDR3: CASSPGQGLQPQHF
DNA: TGTGCCAGCAGCCCGGGACAGGGTCTTCAGCCCCAGCATTTT

V: TRBV5-6
D: TRBD1
J: TRBJ1-6
size: -
length: 16
CDR3: CASSLLDRAPNSPLHF
DNA: TGTGCCAGCAGCTTGCTGGACAGGGCACCTAATTCACCCCTCCACTTT

V: TRBV5-1
D: -
J: TRBJ1-2
size: -
length: 15
CDR3: CASSLGYGGNYGYTF
DNA: TGCGCCAGCAGCTTGGGGTATGGGGGAAACTATGGCTACACCTTC

V: TRBV19
D: TRBD1
J: TRBJ2-5
size: -
length: 14
CDR3: CASSGTGTQETQYF
DNA: TGTGCCAGTAGCGGGACAGGGACACAAGAGACCCAGTACTTC

V: TRBV12-3/TRBV12-4
D: -
J: TRBJ2-2
size: -
length: 12
CDR3: CASSLNSGELFF
DNA: TGTGCCAGCAGTTTAAACTCCGGGGAGCTGTTTTTT

V: TRBV5-1
D: TRBD2
J: TRBJ2-7
size: -
length: 14
CDR3: CASSLPGGHNEQYF
DNA: TGCGCCAGCAGCTTACCGGGGGGGCACAACGAGCAGTACTTC

V: TRBV4-3
D: TRBD1
J: TRBJ1-6
size: -
length: 14
CDR3: CASSRDRGESPLHF
DNA: TGCGCCAGCAGCCGGGACAGGGGAGAGTCACCCCTCCACTTT

V: TRBV7-9
D: -
J: TRBJ2-7
size: -
length: 15
CDR3: CASRPEDGVSYEQYF
DNA: TGTGCCAGCAGACCAGAGGACGGGGTCTCCTACGAGCAGTACTTC

V: TRBV6-5
D: TRBD1
J: TRBJ1-4
size: -
length: 13
CDR3: CASSQTGREKLFF
DNA: TGTGCCAGCAGTCAGACAGGGCGGGAAAAACTGTTTTTT

V: TRBV19
D: TRBD1
J: TRBJ2-3
size: -
length: 15
CDR3: CASSMVDRSTDTQYF
DNA: TGTGCCAGTAGTATGGTGGACAGGAGCACAGATACGCAGTATTTT

V: TRBV3-1/TRBV3-2
D: TRBD1
J: TRBJ2-5
size: -
length: 16
CDR3: CASSQWGQGARETQYF
DNA: TGTGCCAGCAGCCAGTGGGGACAGGGGGCGAGGGAGACCCAGTACTTC

V: TRBV5-1
D: TRBD1
J: TRBJ1-2
size: -
length: 15
CDR3: CASSEDRGTNYGYTF
DNA: TGCGCCAGCAGCGAGGACAGGGGGACTAACTATGGCTACACCTTC

V: TRBV6-5
D: -
J: TRBJ2-1
size: once
length: 13
CDR3: CASSYSEGLEQFF
DNA: TGTGCCAGCAGTTACTCAGAGGGGCTTGAGCAGTTCTTC

V: TRBV29-1
D: -
J: TRBJ1-1
size: -
length: 10
CDR3: CSSLGTEAFF
DNA: TGCAGTTCACTCGGGACTGAAGCTTTCTTT

V: TRBV4-3
D: TRBD1
J: TRBJ1-2
size: -
length: 13
CDR3: CASSQDRGQGYTF
DNA: TGCGCCAGCAGCCAAGACAGGGGGCAAGGCTACACCTTC

V: TRBV4-1
D: TRBD1
J: TRBJ1-2
size: -
length: 15
CDR3: CASSEPGQRNYGYTF
DNA: TGCGCCAGCAGCGAACCGGGACAGAGAAACTATGGCTACACCTTC

V: TRBV4-1
D: -
J: TRBJ2-3
size: -
length: 16
CDR3: CASSQGRGVGTDTQYF
DNA: TGCGCCAGCAGCCAAGGGAGGGGGGTCGGCACAGATACGCAGTATTTT

V: TRBV12-3/TRBV12-4
D: -
J: TRBJ2-2
size: -
length: 12
CDR3: CASSFGTGELFF
DNA: TGTGCCAGCAGTTTCGGCACCGGGGAGCTGTTTTTT

V: TRBV30
D: TRBD1
J: TRBJ1-4
size: once
length: 16
CDR3: CAWSGGDGTADEKLFF
DNA: TGTGCCTGGAGCGGGGGAGACGGGACAGCCGATGAAAAACTGTTTTTT

V: TRBV27
D: -
J: TRBJ1-1
size: -
length: 13
CDR3: CASSPSGAGEAFF
DNA: TGTGCCAGCAGTCCCTCCGGGGCAGGTGAAGCTTTCTTT

V: TRBV7-9
D: TRBD1
J: TRBJ1-1
size: once
length: 18
CDR3: CASSPGTGGEGANTEAFF
DNA: TGTGCCAGCAGCCCGGGGACAGGGGGAGAAGGGGCGAACACTGAAGCTTTCTTT

V: TRBV12-3/TRBV12-4
D: -
J: TRBJ1-1
size: -
length: 13
CDR3: CASSPTGNTEAFF
DNA: TGTGCCAGCAGTCCGACAGGGAACACTGAAGCTTTCTTT

V: TRBV19
D: TRBD1
J: TRBJ1-4
size: -
length: 15
CDR3: CASSTGTVYNEKLFF
DNA: TGTGCCAGTAGCACCGGGACAGTATATAATGAAAAACTGTTTTTT

V: TRBV7-2
D: -
J: TRBJ1-1
size: few
length: 14
CDR3: CASSFVGTNTEAFF
DNA: TGTGCCAGCAGCTTTGTTGGGACGAACACTGAAGCTTTCTTT

V: TRBV3-1/TRBV3-2
D: -
J: TRBJ2-2
size: -
length: 14
CDR3: CASSQARLTGELFF
DNA: TGTGCCAGCAGCCAAGCTCGATTAACCGGGGAGCTGTTTTTT

V: TRBV6-5
D: -
J: TRBJ1-6
size: -
length: 14
CDR3: CASSQQRNNSPLHF
DNA: TGTGCCAGCAGTCAGCAGAGAAATAATTCACCCCTCCACTTT

V: TRBV18
D: -
J: TRBJ1-1
size: -
length: 15
CDR3: CASSPYREQNTEAFF
DNA: TGTGCCAGCTCACCATACCGAGAACAGAACACTGAAGCTTTCTTT

V: TRBV27
D: -
J: TRBJ2-1
size: -
length: 13
CDR3: CASSLEGYNEQFF
DNA: TGTGCCAGCAGTTTAGAGGGGTACAATGAGCAGTTCTTC

V: TRBV3-1/TRBV3-2
D: -
J: TRBJ2-2
size: -
length: 12
CDR3: CASMGNTGELFF
DNA: TGTGCCAGCATGGGGAACACCGGGGAGCTGTTTTTT

V: TRBV18
D: TRBD1
J: TRBJ2-7
size: -
length: 15
CDR3: CASSPRTGAYYEQYF
DNA: TGTGCCAGCTCACCGCGGACAGGGGCGTACTACGAGCAGTACTTC

V: TRBV6-4
D: TRBD1
J: TRBJ1-6
size: -
length: 18
CDR3: CASSEYVGRGLVNSPLHF
DNA: TGTGCCAGCAGTGAGTATGTTGGCAGGGGGTTAGTTAATTCACCCCTCCACTTT

V: TRBV19
D: -
J: TRBJ1-1
size: -
length: 14
CDR3: CASSIGGGNTEAFF
DNA: TGTGCCAGTAGTATAGGAGGAGGCAACACTGAAGCTTTCTTT